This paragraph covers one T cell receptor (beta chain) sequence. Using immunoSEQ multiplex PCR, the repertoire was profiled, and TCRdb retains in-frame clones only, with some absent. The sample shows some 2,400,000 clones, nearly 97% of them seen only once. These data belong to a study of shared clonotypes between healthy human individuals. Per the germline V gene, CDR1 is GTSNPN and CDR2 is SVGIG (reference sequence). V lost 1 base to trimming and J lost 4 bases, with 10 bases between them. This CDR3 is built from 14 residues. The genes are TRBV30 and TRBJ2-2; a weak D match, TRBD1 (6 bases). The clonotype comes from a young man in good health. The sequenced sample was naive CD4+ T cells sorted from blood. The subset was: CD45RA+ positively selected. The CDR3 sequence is CAWSAQGSTGELFF. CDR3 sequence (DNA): TGTGCCTGGAGTGCACAGGGCTCCACCGGGGAGCTGTTTTTT. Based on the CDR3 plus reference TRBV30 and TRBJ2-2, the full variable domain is SQTIHQWPATLVQPVGSPLSLECTVEGTSNPNLYWYRQAAGRGLQLLFYSVGIGQISSEVPQNLSASRPQDRQFILSSKKLLLSDSGFYLCAWSAQGSTGELFFGEGSRLTVL.